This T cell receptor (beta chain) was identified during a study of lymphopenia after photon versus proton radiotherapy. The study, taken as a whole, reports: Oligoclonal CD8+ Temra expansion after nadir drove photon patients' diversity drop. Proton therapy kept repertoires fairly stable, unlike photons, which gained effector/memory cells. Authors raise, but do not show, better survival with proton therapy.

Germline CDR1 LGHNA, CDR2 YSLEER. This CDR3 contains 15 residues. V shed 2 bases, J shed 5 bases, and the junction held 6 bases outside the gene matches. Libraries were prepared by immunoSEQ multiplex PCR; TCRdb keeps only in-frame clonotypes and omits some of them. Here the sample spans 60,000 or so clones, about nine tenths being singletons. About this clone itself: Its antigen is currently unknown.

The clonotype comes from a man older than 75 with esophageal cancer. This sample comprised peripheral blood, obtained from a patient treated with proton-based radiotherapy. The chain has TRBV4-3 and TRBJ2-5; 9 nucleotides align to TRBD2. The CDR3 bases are TGCGCCAGCAGCCAATTAGCGGGAGTGATGGAGACCCAGTACTTC. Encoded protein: CASSQLAGVMETQYF.